Following are 9 T cell receptor beta chains from one sample sequenced in a study of regulatory T cells in long-lasting Graves disease. Time point of the sample: persistent/refractory GD, antithyroid drugs over 5 years with positive TRAb. PBMC-derived RNA was used for the TCR library. CDR3 regions were amplified by Arm-PCR using iRepertoire HTBI primers to build TCR beta libraries. TCRdb re-called the multiplex PCR reads through MiXCR, storing one row per CDR3 protein. In the table there are 350,000 to 500,000 distinct CDR3 sequences, 21% of which are singletons. The specimen was peripheral blood mononuclear cells (PBMCs), collected when the disease was refractory, from a patient treated with antithyroid drugs. The receptors shown here come from a female donor with Graves disease.

This clonotype came up many times. DNA for the CDR3: TGTGCCAGCAGCTGGGACAGGGGTAATTCACCCCTCCACTTT. Translated, it gives CASSWDRGNSPLHF. This chain connects TRBV2 to TRBJ1-6, with 10 positions matching TRBD1. Germline V gene sequence: CDR1 SNHLY, CDR2 FYNNEI. The CDR3 consists of 14 residues. V shed 6 bases and J 6 bases; nucleotides not matched to a gene: 2.

This clonotype was observed many times. The rearrangement links TRBV20-1 to TRBJ1-6, with D possibly TRBD1 on 5 matching bases. The CDR3 runs to 17 residues. Between the trimmed V and J ends, which lost 1 base and 7 bases, there was a span of 20 bases. Germline V gene lookup returns CDR1 DFQATT and CDR2 SNEGSKA (reference sequence). CDR3 region: CSARGSGAAGRNSPLHF. DNA for the CDR3: TGCAGTGCTAGAGGTTCGGGCGCTGCAGGGAGGAATTCACCCCTCCACTTT.

V gene TRBV7-2 combines with J gene TRBJ2-6; maybe TRBD1 (6 bases). The CDR3 spans 17 residues. V was pared by 8 bases and J by 0 bases, with 17 bases between. Germline CDR1 SGHTA, CDR2 FQGNSA. CDR3 nucleotide sequence: TGTGCCAGCCGGCGTGGGACACCTGTCTCTGGGGCCAACGTCCTGACTTTC. This encodes CASRRGTPVSGANVLTF.

The sample holds a few counts of this clonotype. The CDR3 DNA follows: TGTGCCAGCAGCGGGACAGTAGGAAACGAGCAGTACTTC. Translated: CASSGTVGNEQYF. This rearrangement joins TRBV6-1 to TRBJ2-7; 7 bases agree with TRBD1. The J segment lost 5 bases and the V segment lost 6 bases, leaving 7 bases of the junction unmatched. Looked up from germline, CDR1 is MNHNS and CDR2 is SASEGT. The CDR3 has 13 residues.

There are many counts of this clonotype. The chain uses TRBV3-1 and TRBJ2-7, with a tentative D call TRBD2 (6 bases). V lost 1 base to trimming and J lost 0 bases, with 7 bases between them. In germline, CDR1 is LGHDT, CDR2 YNNKEL (reference sequence). This CDR3 is built from 14 residues. The DNA of the CDR3 is TGTGCCAGCAGCCAAGCCGGGGGCTCCTACGAGCAGTACTTC. Translation gives CASSQAGGSYEQYF.

This clonotype showed up many times. This sequence joins TRBV12-3 or TRBV12-4 and TRBJ1-1; possible D gene TRBD1, 5 bases. The CDR3 extends over 17 amino acids. The V end was cut by 8 bases, the J end by 0 bases, with 22 bases between. The CDR3 DNA sequence: TGTGCCAGCGGTCTCGTACGGGTCGGGGGGTTGAACACTGAAGCTTTCTTT. It yields the protein CASGLVRVGGLNTEAFF.

The chain is built from TRBV4-2 and TRBJ2-5; 7 bases are shared with TRBD1. Trimming took 5 bases from V and 1 from J; bases not matched to a gene: 7. This CDR3 comprises 15 residues. CDR1 is LGHNA and CDR2 is YNFKEQ in the germline V gene. The CDR3 loop is CASSKSRDSQETQYF. DNA of the CDR3: TGTGCCAGCAGCAAGAGCCGGGACAGCCAAGAGACCCAGTACTTC.

Only one count was recorded for this clonotype. The V call is TRBV4-2, the J call TRBJ2-7; 9 bases match TRBD1. The CDR3 loop spans 16 amino acids. Germline lookup yields CDR1 LGHNA and CDR2 YNFKEQ. The trim removed 1 base at V and 3 bases at J, leaving 7 bases unmatched. CDR3 residues: CASSQVGTGSDYEQYF. In DNA form, the CDR3 reads TGTGCCAGCAGCCAAGTCGGGACAGGGTCGGACTACGAGCAGTACTTC.

A few counts support this clonotype. The chain recombines TRBV2 with TRBJ2-6, with a weak D call TRBD2 (6 bases). V lost 4 bases and J 1 base, leaving 8 bases between the germline ends. CDR3 length: 15 residues. The germline gives CDR1 SNHLY, CDR2 FYNNEI. Here the CDR3 DNA reads TGTGCCAGCAGTGTACGGGGGTCTGGGGCCAACGTCCTGACTTTC. Amino acids: CASSVRGSGANVLTF.